This paragraph reports one TCR beta chain. The antigen remains unidentified. This sample was taken from a study of identifying expanded T cells in peripheral blood. The data were produced by immunoSEQ multiplex PCR, yet TCRdb's version contains in-frame clones alone and is incomplete. The sample includes around 94,000 clones, about 87% of them seen just once. The CDR3 is 16 amino acids. Germline V gene sequence: CDR1 SGDLS, CDR2 YYNGEE. Trimming took 0 bases from V and 12 from J, leaving 19 bases between them. Broader study findings: Clone count variance between approximately 2-week samples rose with total template count. Over two and four weeks, about 16.4 and 19 clones changed, versus around 1.2 between replicates.

During the collection period, no donor immune events like infections were recorded. The chain combines TRBV9 with TRBJ2-6, with D possibly matching TRBD2 (5 bases). This TCR came from a person aged 18-70 years in good health. Sequenced material: blood. CDR3: CASSVVSGEFASVLTF. CDR3 bases: TGTGCCAGCAGCGTAGTGTCCGGGGAGTTCGCATCCGTCCTGACTTTC.